This T cell receptor beta chain appears in the sequencing data of a study of blood T cells in healthy people across ages. Primed by a sample-barcoded 5' primer and a J-beta primer mix, a second PCR proceeded for about 6 to 12 cycles. Sequencing yielded, for each sample, at least 3 million paired-end reads carrying CDR3. One entry per CDR3 protein, called by TCRdb with MiXCR from the 5' RACE reads. Seen here are 1.5 million to 2 million distinct CDR3 sequences, 30% to 40% observed once, and the top ten hold roughly 24%. This clonotype originated in a human donor in good health. The material sequenced was blood.

CDR3 in amino acids: CASRLQTPLAGYTF. CDR3 DNA sequence: TGTGCCAGCAGGTTACAGACACCCTTGGCTGGCTACACCTTC. The V and J genes are TRBV7-2 and TRBJ1-2; D ambiguous. V dropped 6 bases and J dropped 7 bases, with 18 bases sitting between them. There are 14 residues in the CDR3. In germline, CDR1 is SGHTA, CDR2 FQGNSA. Full variable domain (missing parts from reference TRBV7-2 and TRBJ1-2): GAGVSQSPSNKVTEKGKDVELRCDPISGHTALYWYRQSLGQGLEFLIYFQGNSAPDKSGLPSDRFSAERTGGSVSTLTIQRTQQEDSAVYLCASRLQTPLAGYTFGSGTRLTVV.